The 19 T cell receptor beta chains in this list originate from one sample, sequenced in a study of beta chain features in type 1 diabetes. Expressed TCRB transcripts got sequenced, as all isolated RNA was reverse transcribed. Measured with immunoSEQ multiplex PCR; TCRdb has only the in-frame clones, and not every one. The top ten clones hold 0.01% of a sample with some 330,000 clones, 10% to 15% of them seen once. Findings and caveats of the study: Researchers report that Type 1 diabetes patients had moderately but significantly shorter TCRB CDR3s across all four CD4+ subsets.

The antigens these receptors bind are not known. Material for sequencing was naive CD4+ T cells from blood. The origin of the receptors is a woman younger than 30 with type 1 diabetes.

The chain joins TRBV27 to TRBJ2-7, with 8 nucleotides matching TRBD1. Germline assignment: CDR1 MNHEY and CDR2 SMNVEV (reference sequence). The CDR3 length is 13 residues. V lost 6 bases to trimming and J lost 5 bases; unmatched junction nucleotides: 6. CDR3 region: CASSSQQGDEQYF. The CDR3 DNA reads TGTGCCAGCAGCTCCCAACAGGGGGACGAGCAGTACTTC.

Only a few counts were recorded for this clone. J is TRBJ2-1 and V is TRBV18, with a tentative D call TRBD2 (6 bases). CDR3 length equals 17 residues. Germline values: CDR1 KGHSH, CDR2 LQKENI. Trimming took off 3 bases at V and 4 bases at J, with 19 bases between the two ends. The CDR3 DNA reads TGTGCCAGCTCACCGGTCGGAGGGGTCGTGGGATACAATGAGCAGTTCTTC. Amino acid sequence: CASSPVGGVVGYNEQFF.

This clone showed up just a few times. V is TRBV9 and J is TRBJ2-5; tentative D call: TRBD1 (6 bases). The germline V gene encodes CDR1 SGDLS and CDR2 YYNGEE. Trimming removed 2 bases from V and 2 bases from J, with 13 bases in between. The CDR3 has 15 residues. CDR3 in DNA: TGTGCCAGCAGCGTTGCCCCAGGGGTGCAAGAGACCCAGTACTTC. Protein sequence: CASSVAPGVQETQYF.

This clone came up a few times. The gene calls are TRBV10-3 and TRBJ2-4; maybe TRBD2 (6 bases). The V gene lost 3 bases and the J gene lost 0 bases, with 15 bases spanning the gap. This CDR3 is 17 amino acids long. Germline V gene lookup returns CDR1 ENHRY and CDR2 SYGVKD. CDR3: CAISERGGGLAKNIQYF. For the CDR3, the DNA is TGTGCCATCAGTGAAAGAGGCGGAGGGCTAGCCAAAAACATTCAGTACTTC.

The chain combines TRBV2 with TRBJ2-7; D uncertain. V lost 6 bases to trimming and J lost 1 base, with 7 bases between them. The CDR3 sequence is 12 residues long. CDR1 is SNHLY and CDR2 is FYNNEI in the germline V gene. CDR3 nucleotides: TGTGCCAGCAGGAGAGAATCCTACGAGCAGTACTTC. Translating gives CASRRESYEQYF.

The chain joins TRBV5-1 to TRBJ1-2; unclear D gene. V was cut by 0 bases and J by 5 bases, with 14 bases left in between. Germline assignment: CDR1 SGHRS and CDR2 YFSETQ. The CDR3 covers 15 residues. CDR3 DNA: TGCGCCAGCAGCTTGGAGCCCGGGATAGTATATGGCTACACCTTC. Its translation is CASSLEPGIVYGYTF.

The chain employs TRBV18 and TRBJ1-4; possible D gene TRBD1, 6 bases. Germline CDR1 is KGHSH and CDR2 is LQKENI. V was cut by 4 bases and J by 5 bases, with 8 bases left in between. The CDR3 has 13 amino acids. CDR3 region: CASSLDRNEKLFF. The CDR3, as DNA: TGTGCCAGCTCACTGGACAGAAATGAAAAACTGTTTTTT.

The rearrangement links TRBV6-6 to TRBJ2-5; D is possibly TRBD2 (6 bases). With 10 bases removed from V and 3 bases from J, the gap between germline ends came to 9 bases. The germline CDR1 and CDR2 sequences are MNHNY and SVGAGI (reference sequence). This CDR3 region has 11 residues. The CDR3 sequence: CAIGTEETQYF. CDR3 in DNA: TGTGCCATCGGGACTGAAGAGACCCAGTACTTC.

The CDR3 coding sequence is TGTGCCTGGAGTGCCCTAGGCGAGACCCAGTACTTC. It is translated as CAWSALGETQYF. This chain connects TRBV30 to TRBJ2-5; D gene uncertain. Per the germline V gene, CDR1 is GTSNPN and CDR2 is SVGIG (reference sequence). V was shortened by 1 base and J by 5 bases, with 8 bases between the two germline ends. The CDR3 is 12 amino acids. Full variable domain (rest looked up from reference TRBV30 and TRBJ2-5): SQTIHQWPATLVQPVGSPLSLECTVEGTSNPNLYWYRQAAGRGLQLLFYSVGIGQISSEVPQNLSASRPQDRQFILSSKKLLLSDSGFYLCAWSALGETQYFGPGTRLLVL.

This clone turned up a few times. The chain combines TRBV7-3 with TRBJ2-7, with a tentative D call TRBD1 (6 bases). The CDR3 contains 14 residues. V was shortened by 3 bases and J by 0 bases, with 9 bases between the two germline ends. The germline V gene has CDR1 SGHTA and CDR2 FQGTGA. CDR3 nucleotide sequence: TGTGCCAGCAGCTTGGACAGAAGCTCCTACGAGCAGTACTTC. It codes for CASSLDRSSYEQYF. Supplemented by reference TRBV7-3 and TRBJ2-7, the full variable domain reads GAGVSQTPSNKVTEKGKYVELRCDPISGHTALYWYRQSLGQGPEFLIYFQGTGAADDSGLPNDRFFAVRPEGSVSTLKIQRTERGDSAVYLCASSLDRSSYEQYFGPGTRLTVT.

This clone was seen a few times. This chain links TRBV9 with TRBJ2-5, with D hard to call. The V and J ends lost 0 bases and 5 bases respectively, with 11 bases between them. The CDR3 has 14 residues. Germline CDR1 SGDLS, CDR2 YYNGEE. CDR3 sequence: CASSVESLQETQYF. The CDR3 coding sequence is TGTGCCAGCAGCGTAGAAAGTCTCCAGGAGACCCAGTACTTC. The whole variable domain, remainder taken from reference TRBV9 and TRBJ2-5, is DSGVTQTPKHLITATGQRVTLRCSPRSGDLSVYWYQQSLDQGLQFLIQYYNGEERAKGNILERFSAQQFPDLHSELNLSSLELGDSALYFCASSVESLQETQYFGPGTRLLVL.

This clone was detected a few times. This rearrangement joins TRBV25-1 to TRBJ2-1; 9 nucleotides align to TRBD2. Trimming at V came to 7 bases and at J to 4 bases, leaving 5 bases not matched to a gene. The CDR3 covers 14 residues. CDR1 and CDR2 from the germline V gene are MGHDK and SYGVNS. CDR3 residues: CASKLAGNYNEQFF. CDR3 in DNA: TGTGCCAGCAAACTAGCGGGTAATTACAATGAGCAGTTCTTC.

The chain joins TRBV19 to TRBJ2-5, with D hard to call. Trimming pared 9 bases from V and 1 base from J, leaving 12 bases between. The germline gives CDR1 LNHDA, CDR2 SQIVND (reference sequence). The CDR3 contains 13 residues. CDR3 sequence reads: CASGPSGQETQYF. CDR3 DNA sequence: TGTGCCAGCGGCCCTTCGGGCCAAGAGACCCAGTACTTC.

The chain employs TRBV13 and TRBJ2-3; 8 bases are shared with TRBD2. The V gene's germline CDR1 is PRHDT and CDR2 FYEKMQ (reference sequence). V trimming: 1 base; J trimming: 5 bases; junction bases outside the gene matches: 5. CDR3 length: 15 residues. CDR3 in amino acids: CASSLERGGQDTQYF. CDR3 nucleotides: TGTGCCAGCAGCTTAGAACGGGGGGGGCAAGATACGCAGTATTTT.

The chain has TRBV4-3 and TRBJ1-3, with no clear D. V lost 2 bases, J lost 7 bases, and 12 bases lay in between. The CDR3 is made up of 14 amino acids. The V gene's germline CDR1 is LGHNA and CDR2 YSLEER. CDR3 in amino acids: CASSQIGDWNTIYF. The CDR3, as DNA: TGCGCCAGCAGCCAAATCGGCGACTGGAACACCATATATTTT.

This chain uses TRBV14 with TRBJ2-7; 8 bases line up with TRBD2. The V and J ends lost 4 bases and 3 bases, in that order; junction bases with no gene match: 11. CDR1 is SGHDN and CDR2 is FVKESK in the germline V gene. The CDR3 is 16 amino acids. This CDR3 reads CASSPLSGRGFYEQYF. Here the CDR3 DNA reads TGTGCCAGCAGCCCTCTAAGCGGGAGAGGCTTCTACGAGCAGTACTTC. Filled out from reference TRBV14 and TRBJ2-7, the complete variable domain reads EAGVTQFPSHSVIEKGQTVTLRCDPISGHDNLYWYRRVMGKEIKFLLHFVKESKQDESGMPNNRFLAERTGGTYSTLKVQPAELEDSGVYFCASSPLSGRGFYEQYFGPGTRLTVT.

Only a few counts were recorded for this clone. The rearrangement joins TRBV4-2 to TRBJ2-7; 7 nucleotides match TRBD2. Trimming at V came to 1 base and at J to 1 base, leaving 4 bases not matched to a gene. The CDR3 spans 15 residues. Per germline, CDR1 LGHNA and CDR2 YNFKEQ. CDR3 protein: CASSQGGRASYEQYF. The CDR3 DNA reads as TGTGCCAGCAGCCAAGGAGGGAGGGCGTCCTACGAGCAGTACTTC.

The sample holds a few counts of this clone. This sequence joins TRBV7-2 and TRBJ2-7; the match to TRBD2 covers 9 bases. Germline V gives CDR1 SGHTA, CDR2 FQGNSA. V shed 3 bases and J 6 bases; nucleotides not matched to a gene: 3. This CDR3 is 13 amino acids long. The CDR3 here is CASSFTSGLEQYF. DNA of the CDR3: TGTGCCAGCAGCTTTACTAGCGGGCTCGAGCAGTACTTC.

This clone has only a few counts. The chain is built from TRBV7-2 and TRBJ1-6; D call uncertain. The V end was cut by 2 bases, the J end by 8 bases, with 10 bases between. The CDR3 runs 14 residues. Germline values: CDR1 SGHTA, CDR2 FQGNSA. The CDR3 DNA is TGTGCCAGCAGCTTACCGCGACTTGATTCACCCCTCCACTTT. Protein product: CASSLPRLDSPLHF.